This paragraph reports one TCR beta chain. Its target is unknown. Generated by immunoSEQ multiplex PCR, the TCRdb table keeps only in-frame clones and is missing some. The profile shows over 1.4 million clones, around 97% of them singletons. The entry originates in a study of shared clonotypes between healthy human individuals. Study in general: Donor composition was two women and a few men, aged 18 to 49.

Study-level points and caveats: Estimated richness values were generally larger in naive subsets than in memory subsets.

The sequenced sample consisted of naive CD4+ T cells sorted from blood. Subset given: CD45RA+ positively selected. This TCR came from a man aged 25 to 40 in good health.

CDR3 residues: CASMGLAVGTGAQYF. CDR3 DNA: TGTGCCAGCATGGGCTTGGCGGTGGGAACGGGGGCCCAGTACTTC. This chain links TRBV28 with TRBJ2-5; maybe TRBD2 (6 bases). This CDR3 has 15 residues. Germline V gene lookup returns CDR1 MDHEN and CDR2 SYDVKM. V lost 7 bases and J lost 9, with 24 bases in between. The whole variable domain, remainder taken from reference TRBV28 and TRBJ2-5, is DVKVTQSSRYLVKRTGEKVFLECVQDMDHENMFWYRQDPGLGLRLIYFSYDVKMKEKGDIPEGYSVSREKKERFSLILESASTNQTSMYLCASMGLAVGTGAQYFGPGTRLLVL.